This T cell receptor (beta chain) emerged from a study of blood T cell repertoires in COVID-19. As for the study in general: Samples of COVID-19 (acute and convalescent) were obtained from the United States, Italy and Spain. The analysed material was cDNA or gDNA that came from T cells, B-cell-depleted T cells, or PBMCs.

Per the original data handling: Nucleated cell counts were estimated from reference gene primer amplification. Method: immunoSEQ multiplex PCR; TCRdb's copy keeps in-frame clones and lacks some. The V and J calls and the clone size are those of that table, but D and trimming were determined from the DNA. Among roughly 80,000 clones, 84% were seen once, and the ten largest hold around 3.3%. V lost 7 bases, J lost 7 bases, and 13 bases lay in between. CDR3 length: 12 residues. V is TRBV12-3 or TRBV12-4 and J is TRBJ1-2; D not resolved. Input material: peripheral blood. This clonotype was sampled from a man between 50 and 59 years old with acute or convalescent COVID-19. The CDR3 nucleotides are TGTGCCAGCACCCTCGGGTCTAGTGGCTACACCTTC. Translating gives CASTLGSSGYTF.